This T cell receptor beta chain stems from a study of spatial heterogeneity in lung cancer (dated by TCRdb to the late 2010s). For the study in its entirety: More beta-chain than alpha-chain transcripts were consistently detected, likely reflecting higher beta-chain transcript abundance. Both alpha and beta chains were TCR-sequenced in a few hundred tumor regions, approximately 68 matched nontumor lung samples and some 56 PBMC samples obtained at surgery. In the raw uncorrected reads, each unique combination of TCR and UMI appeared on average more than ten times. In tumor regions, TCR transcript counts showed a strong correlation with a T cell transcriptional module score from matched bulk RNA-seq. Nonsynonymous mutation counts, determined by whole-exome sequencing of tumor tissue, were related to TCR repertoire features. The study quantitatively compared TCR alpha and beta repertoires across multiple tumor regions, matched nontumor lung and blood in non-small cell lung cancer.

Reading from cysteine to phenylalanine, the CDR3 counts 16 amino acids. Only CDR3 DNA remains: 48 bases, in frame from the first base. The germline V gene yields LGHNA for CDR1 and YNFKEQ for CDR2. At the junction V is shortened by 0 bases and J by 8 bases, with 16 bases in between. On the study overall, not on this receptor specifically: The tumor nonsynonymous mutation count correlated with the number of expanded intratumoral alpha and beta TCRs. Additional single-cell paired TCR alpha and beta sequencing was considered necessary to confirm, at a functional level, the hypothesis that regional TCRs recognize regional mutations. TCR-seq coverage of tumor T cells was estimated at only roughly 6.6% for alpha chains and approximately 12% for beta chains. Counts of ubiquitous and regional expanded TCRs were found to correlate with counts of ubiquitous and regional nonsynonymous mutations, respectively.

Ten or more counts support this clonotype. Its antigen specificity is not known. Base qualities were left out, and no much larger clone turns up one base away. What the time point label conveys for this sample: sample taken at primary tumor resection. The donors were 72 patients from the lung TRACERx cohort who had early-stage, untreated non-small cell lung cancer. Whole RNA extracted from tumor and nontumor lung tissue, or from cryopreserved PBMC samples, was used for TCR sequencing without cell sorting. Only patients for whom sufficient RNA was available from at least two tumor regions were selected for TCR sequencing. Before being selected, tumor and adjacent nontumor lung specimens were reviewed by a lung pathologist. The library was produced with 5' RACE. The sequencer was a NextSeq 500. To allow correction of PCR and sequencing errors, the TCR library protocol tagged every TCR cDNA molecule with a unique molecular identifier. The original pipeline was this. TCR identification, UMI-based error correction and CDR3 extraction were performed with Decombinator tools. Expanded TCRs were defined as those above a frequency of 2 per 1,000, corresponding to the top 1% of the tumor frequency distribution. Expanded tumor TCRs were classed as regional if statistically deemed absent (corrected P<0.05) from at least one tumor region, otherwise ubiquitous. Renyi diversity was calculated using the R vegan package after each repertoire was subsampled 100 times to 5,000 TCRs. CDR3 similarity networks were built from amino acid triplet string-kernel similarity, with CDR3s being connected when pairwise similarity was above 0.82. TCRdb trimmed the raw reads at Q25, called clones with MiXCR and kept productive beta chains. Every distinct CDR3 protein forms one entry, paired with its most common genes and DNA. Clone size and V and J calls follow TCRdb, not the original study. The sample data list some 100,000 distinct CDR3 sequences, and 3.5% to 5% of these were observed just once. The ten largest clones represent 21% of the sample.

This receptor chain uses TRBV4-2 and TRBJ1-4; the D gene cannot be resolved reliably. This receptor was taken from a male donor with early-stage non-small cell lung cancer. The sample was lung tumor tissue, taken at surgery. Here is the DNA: TGTGCCAGCAGCCAAGATCCGACACGCCGGTGGGAAAAACTGTTTTTT. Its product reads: CASSQDPTRRWEKLFF.